What follows is one T cell receptor beta chain and its context. Its specificity is not known. The CDR3 is 16 residues long. Unmatched junction bases numbered 11, after V lost 5 bases and J lost 9 bases. The V gene's germline CDR1 is SGHAT and CDR2 FQNNGV. These data originate in a study of T cell repertoires in cytomegalovirus infection. A single record per CDR3 protein comes from TCRdb applying MiXCR to the reads. Among nearly 700,000 distinct CDR3 sequences listed, approximately 33% were seen once. This specimen was cultured PBMCs, taken from culture after CMV antigen stimulation. This sequence joins TRBV11-2 and TRBJ1-6, with 9 bases fitting TRBD1. The sequence was obtained from a human donor in good health (CMV status not recorded). Some clones in this sample may be carry-over from other donors' samples. The CDR3 nucleotides are TGTGCCAGCAGCCTACGGCGCGGGACAGGGCGTTCACCCCTCCACTTT. This translates into CASSLRRGTGRSPLHF.